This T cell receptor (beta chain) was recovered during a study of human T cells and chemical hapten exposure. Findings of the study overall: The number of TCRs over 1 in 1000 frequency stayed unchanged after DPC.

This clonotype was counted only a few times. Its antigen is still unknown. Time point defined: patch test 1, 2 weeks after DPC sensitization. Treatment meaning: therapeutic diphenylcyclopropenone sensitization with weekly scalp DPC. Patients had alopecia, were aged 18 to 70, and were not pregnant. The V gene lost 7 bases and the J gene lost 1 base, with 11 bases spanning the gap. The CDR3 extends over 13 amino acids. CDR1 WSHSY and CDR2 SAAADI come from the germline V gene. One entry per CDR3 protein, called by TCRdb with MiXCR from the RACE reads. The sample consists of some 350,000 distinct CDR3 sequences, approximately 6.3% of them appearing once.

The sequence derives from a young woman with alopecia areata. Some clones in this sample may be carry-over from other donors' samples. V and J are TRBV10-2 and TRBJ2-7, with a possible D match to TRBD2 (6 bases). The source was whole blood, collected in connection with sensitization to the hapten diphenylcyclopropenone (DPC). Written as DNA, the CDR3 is TGCGCCAGCAAGGGGACTGCTTCCTACGAGCAGTACTTC. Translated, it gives CASKGTASYEQYF.